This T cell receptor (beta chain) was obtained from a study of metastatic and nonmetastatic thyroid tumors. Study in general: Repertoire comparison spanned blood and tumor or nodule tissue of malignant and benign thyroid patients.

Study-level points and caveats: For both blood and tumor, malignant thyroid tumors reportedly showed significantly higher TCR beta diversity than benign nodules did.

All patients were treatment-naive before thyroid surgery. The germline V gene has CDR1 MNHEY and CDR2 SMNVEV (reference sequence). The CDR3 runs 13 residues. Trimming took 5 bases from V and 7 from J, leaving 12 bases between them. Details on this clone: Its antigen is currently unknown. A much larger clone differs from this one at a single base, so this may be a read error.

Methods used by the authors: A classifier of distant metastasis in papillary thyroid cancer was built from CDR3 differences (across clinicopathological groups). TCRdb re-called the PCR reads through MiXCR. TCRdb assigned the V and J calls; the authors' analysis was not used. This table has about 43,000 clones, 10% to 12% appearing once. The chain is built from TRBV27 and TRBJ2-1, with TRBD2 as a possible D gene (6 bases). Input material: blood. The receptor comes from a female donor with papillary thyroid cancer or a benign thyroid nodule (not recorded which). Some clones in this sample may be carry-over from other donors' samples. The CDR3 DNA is TGTGCCAGCAGTGCTACTAGCCTTAATGAGCAGTTCTTC. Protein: CASSATSLNEQFF.